This entry lists 5 T cell receptor beta chains sequenced from one sample in a study of response to subunit inactivated influenza vaccine. A single record per CDR3 protein comes from TCRdb applying MiXCR to the RT-PCR reads. The sample records about 520,000 distinct CDR3 sequences, 7.2% being singletons. This sample comprised PBMCs from blood, obtained 23 months after vaccination. These receptors came from a man aged 50 to 69 who received an inactivated influenza vaccine.

V gene TRBV20-1 combines with J gene TRBJ2-7; maybe TRBD2 (6 bases). V was trimmed by 5 bases and J by 2 bases, leaving 13 bases between them. This CDR3 comprises 13 residues. The germline gives CDR1 DFQATT, CDR2 SNEGSKA (reference sequence). CDR3 region: CSARRGVAYEQYF. The CDR3, as DNA: TGCAGTGCTCGGAGGGGAGTGGCCTACGAGCAGTACTTC.

This clonotype occurred many times. V gene TRBV20-1 combines with J gene TRBJ1-1, with unresolved D. Germline-derived CDR1 and CDR2 are DFQATT and SNEGSKA (reference sequence). The V end was cut by 6 bases, the J end by 0 bases, with 11 bases between. The CDR3 runs 13 residues. CDR3 residues: CSAPMGLNTEAFF. The CDR3 nucleotides read TGCAGTGCCCCGATGGGGTTGAACACTGAAGCTTTCTTT.

This clonotype appeared a few times. The chain has TRBV2 and TRBJ2-7; D is unclear. The CDR3 has 14 amino acids. Between the trimmed V and J ends, which lost 9 bases and 4 bases, there was a span of 19 bases. Germline CDR1 is SNHLY and CDR2 is FYNNEI. DNA of the CDR3: TGTGCCAGAGGGTCGAAAACTGGTTCGTACGAGCAGTACTTC. Its translation is CARGSKTGSYEQYF.

V gene TRBV7-9 combines with J gene TRBJ2-7; D is uncertain. Trimming removed 5 bases at V and 5 bases at J, with 16 bases between. The V gene's germline CDR1 is SEHNR and CDR2 FQNEAQ (reference sequence). The CDR3 extends over 14 amino acids. The CDR3 sequence is CASSIERAGNEQYF. Here the CDR3 DNA reads TGTGCCAGCAGCATCGAACGCGCCGGTAACGAGCAGTACTTC.

This chain connects TRBV27 to TRBJ2-2; possible D gene TRBD2, 5 bases. V gave up 7 bases and J gave up 4 bases, with 16 bases separating them. The CDR3 is 15 amino acids. CDR1 MNHEY and CDR2 SMNVEV come from the germline V gene (reference sequence). The CDR3 coding sequence is TGTGCCAGCACCTTCGGGGTACGTGGCACCGGGGAGCTGTTTTTT. Translating gives CASTFGVRGTGELFF.